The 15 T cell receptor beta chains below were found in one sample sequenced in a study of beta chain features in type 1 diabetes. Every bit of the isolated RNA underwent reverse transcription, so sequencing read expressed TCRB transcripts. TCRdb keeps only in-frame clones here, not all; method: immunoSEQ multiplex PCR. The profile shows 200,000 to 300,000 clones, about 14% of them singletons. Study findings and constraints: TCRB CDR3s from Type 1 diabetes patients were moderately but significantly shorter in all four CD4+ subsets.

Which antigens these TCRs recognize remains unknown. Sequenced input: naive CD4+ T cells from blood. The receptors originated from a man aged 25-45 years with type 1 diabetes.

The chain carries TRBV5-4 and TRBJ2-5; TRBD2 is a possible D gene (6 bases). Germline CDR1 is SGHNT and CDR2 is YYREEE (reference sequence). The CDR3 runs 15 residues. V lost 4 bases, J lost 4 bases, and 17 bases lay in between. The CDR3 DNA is TGTGCCAGCAGCGAGGCGGGACCAAGGAGAGAGACCCAGTACTTC. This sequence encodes CASSEAGPRRETQYF.

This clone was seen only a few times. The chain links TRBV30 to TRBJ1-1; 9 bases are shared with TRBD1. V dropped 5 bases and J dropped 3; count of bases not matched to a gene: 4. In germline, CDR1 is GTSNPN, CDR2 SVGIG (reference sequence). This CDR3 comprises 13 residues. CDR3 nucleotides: TGTGCCTGGGGGGGACAGGGTGACACTGAAGCTTTCTTT. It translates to CAWGGQGDTEAFF.

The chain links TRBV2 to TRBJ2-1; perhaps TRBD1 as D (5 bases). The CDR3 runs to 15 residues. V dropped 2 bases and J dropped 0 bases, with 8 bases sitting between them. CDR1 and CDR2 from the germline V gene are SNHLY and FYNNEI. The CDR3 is CASSEQGSSYNEQFF. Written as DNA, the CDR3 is TGTGCCAGCAGTGAACAGGGAAGCTCCTACAATGAGCAGTTCTTC.

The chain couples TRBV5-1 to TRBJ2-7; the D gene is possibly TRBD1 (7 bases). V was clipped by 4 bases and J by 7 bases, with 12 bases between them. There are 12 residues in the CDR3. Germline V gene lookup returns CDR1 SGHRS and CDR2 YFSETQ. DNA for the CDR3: TGCGCCAGCAGCCGGGACAGCGGGGAGCAGTACTTC. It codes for CASSRDSGEQYF. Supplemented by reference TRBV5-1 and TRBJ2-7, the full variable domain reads KAGVTQTPRYLIKTRGQQVTLSCSPISGHRSVSWYQQTPGQGLQFLFEYFSETQRNKGNFPGRFSGRQFSNSRSEMNVSTLELGDSALYLCASSRDSGEQYFGPGTRLTVT.

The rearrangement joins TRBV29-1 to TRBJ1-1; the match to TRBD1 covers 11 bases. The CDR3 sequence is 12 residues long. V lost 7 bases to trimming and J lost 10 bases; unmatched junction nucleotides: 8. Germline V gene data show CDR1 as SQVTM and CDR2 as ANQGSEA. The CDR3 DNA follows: TGCAGCGGGGACAGGGGGGGAGCGGTAGCTTTCTTT. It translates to CSGDRGGAVAFF.

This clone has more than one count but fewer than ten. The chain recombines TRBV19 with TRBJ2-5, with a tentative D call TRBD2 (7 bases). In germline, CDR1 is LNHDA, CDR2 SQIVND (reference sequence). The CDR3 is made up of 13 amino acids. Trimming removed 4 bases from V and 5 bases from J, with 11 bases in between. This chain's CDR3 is CASSSRGGETQYF. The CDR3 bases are TGTGCCAGTAGTAGCAGGGGAGGGGAGACCCAGTACTTC.

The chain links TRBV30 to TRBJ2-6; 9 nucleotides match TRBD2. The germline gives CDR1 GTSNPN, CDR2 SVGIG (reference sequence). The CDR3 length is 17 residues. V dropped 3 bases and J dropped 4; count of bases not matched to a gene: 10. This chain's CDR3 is CAWRSSGLARGANVLTF. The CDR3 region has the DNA TGTGCCTGGAGATCCTCCGGACTAGCGAGGGGGGCCAACGTCCTGACTTTC.

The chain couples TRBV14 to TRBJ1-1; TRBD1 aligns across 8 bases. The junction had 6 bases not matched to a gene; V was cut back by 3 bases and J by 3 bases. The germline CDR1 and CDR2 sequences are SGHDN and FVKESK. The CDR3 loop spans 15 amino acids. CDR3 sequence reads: CASSHDDRGYTEAFF. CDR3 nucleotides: TGTGCCAGCAGCCACGACGACAGGGGTTACACTGAAGCTTTCTTT.

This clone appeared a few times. Here the CDR3 reads CASSQPRAVRGGGSYNEQFF. CDR3 sequence (DNA): TGTGCCAGCTCGCAGCCGCGGGCGGTTCGCGGCGGGGGTTCCTACAATGAGCAGTTCTTC. The chain is built from TRBV18 and TRBJ2-1, with 7 positions matching TRBD2. Unmatched junction bases numbered 21, after V lost 6 bases and J lost 1 base. The CDR3 is 20 amino acids. CDR1 and CDR2 from the germline V gene are KGHSH and LQKENI.

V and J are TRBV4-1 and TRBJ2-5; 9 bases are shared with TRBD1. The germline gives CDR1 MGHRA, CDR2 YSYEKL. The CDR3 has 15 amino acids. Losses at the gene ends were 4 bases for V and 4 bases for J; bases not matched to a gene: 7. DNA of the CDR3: TGCGCCAGCAGCCCAGGGGACAGGGATGGAGAGACCCAGTACTTC. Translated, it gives CASSPGDRDGETQYF.

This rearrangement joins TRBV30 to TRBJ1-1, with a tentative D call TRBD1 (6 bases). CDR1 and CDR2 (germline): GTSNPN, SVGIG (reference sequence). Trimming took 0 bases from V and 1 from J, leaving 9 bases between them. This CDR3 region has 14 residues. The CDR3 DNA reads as TGTGCCTGGAGTGTCGGACAGCCGAACACTGAAGCTTTCTTT. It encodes CAWSVGQPNTEAFF.

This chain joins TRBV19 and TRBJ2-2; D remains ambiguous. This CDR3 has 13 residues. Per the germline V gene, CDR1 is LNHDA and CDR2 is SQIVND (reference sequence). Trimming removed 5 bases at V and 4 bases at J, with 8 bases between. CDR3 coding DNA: TGTGCCAGTAGTTGGGCACGCACCGGGGAGCTGTTTTTT. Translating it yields CASSWARTGELFF.

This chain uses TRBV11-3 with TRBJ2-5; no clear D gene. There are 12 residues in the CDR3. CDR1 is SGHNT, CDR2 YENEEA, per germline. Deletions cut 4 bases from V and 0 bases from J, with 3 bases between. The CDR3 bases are TGTGCCAGCAGCTCGTACCAAGAGACCCAGTACTTC. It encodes CASSSYQETQYF.

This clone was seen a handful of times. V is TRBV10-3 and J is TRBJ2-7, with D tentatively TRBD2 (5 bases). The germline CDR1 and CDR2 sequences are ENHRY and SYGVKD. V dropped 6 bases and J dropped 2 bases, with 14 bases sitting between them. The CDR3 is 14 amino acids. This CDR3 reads CAISDEGRPYEQYF. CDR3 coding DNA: TGTGCCATCAGCGATGAGGGCCGACCCTACGAGCAGTACTTC.

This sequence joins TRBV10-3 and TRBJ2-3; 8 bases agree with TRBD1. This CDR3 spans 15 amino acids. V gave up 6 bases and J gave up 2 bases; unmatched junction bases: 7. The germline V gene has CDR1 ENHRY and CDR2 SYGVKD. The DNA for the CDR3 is TGTGCCATCAGGGAAAGGACAGGGAACACAGATACGCAGTATTTT. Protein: CAIRERTGNTDTQYF.